This is a list of T cell receptor beta chains from one sample in a study of PD-1 blockade in classical Hodgkin lymphoma. Here immunoSEQ multiplex PCR was the method, and the copy in TCRdb shows in-frame clones only, minus some. This sample has 20,000 to 30,000 clones, with approximately 81% found just once. This material consisted of peripheral blood mononuclear cells (PBMCs), taken before the second cycle of nivolumab. The origin of the receptors is a human donor with classical Hodgkin lymphoma. Each CDR3 is given with its conserved first and last residue. A D gene is named only where the DNA matches it firmly. Some rows have no size entry. The others give once, few or many, or a class for an expanded clone.

v_gene	d_gene	j_gene	abundance	CDR3aa	CDR3nt
TRBV2	TRBD2	TRBJ2-3	once	CASSQGLAGPLDTQYF	TGTGCCAGCAGTCAAGGACTAGCGGGACCCCTGGATACGCAGTATTTT
TRBV6-5	TRBD1	TRBJ2-7	-	CASSWTGVNYEQYF	TGTGCCAGCAGCTGGACAGGGGTAAACTACGAGCAGTACTTC
TRBV28	TRBD1	TRBJ2-2	-	CASEQGAERTGELFF	TGTGCCAGCGAACAGGGGGCGGAAAGGACCGGGGAGCTGTTTTTT
TRBV7-6	-	TRBJ2-7	few	CASSLFGQTGDEQYF	TGTGCCAGCAGCTTATTCGGTCAAACTGGGGACGAGCAGTACTTC
TRBV19	-	TRBJ2-5	-	CASSIGGGQETQYF	TGTGCCAGTAGTATAGGTGGCGGCCAAGAGACCCAGTACTTC
TRBV18	-	TRBJ1-3	-	CASSPGAGSSGNTIYF	TGTGCCAGCTCACCGGGGGCAGGAAGCTCTGGAAACACCATATATTTT
TRBV2	-	TRBJ1-2	-	CASSEGLGGGNGYTF	TGTGCCAGCAGTGAAGGCTTAGGAGGGGGTAACGGCTACACCTTC
TRBV2	TRBD1	TRBJ1-5	-	CASTGQGRVLSNQPQHF	TGTGCCAGCACTGGACAGGGTAGGGTATTGAGCAATCAGCCCCAGCATTTT
TRBV30	-	TRBJ1-2	few	CAWSMGWMYGYTF	TGTGCCTGGAGTATGGGATGGATGTATGGCTACACCTTC
TRBV6-1	-	TRBJ2-7	-	CASSADLDEQYF	TGTGCCAGCAGTGCGGACCTCGACGAGCAGTACTTC
TRBV29-1	-	TRBJ2-5	-	CSVEQGGQETQYF	TGCAGCGTTGAACAGGGTGGACAAGAGACCCAGTACTTC
TRBV28	TRBD2	TRBJ2-1	-	CASSFRAGGLDNEQFF	TGTGCCAGCAGTTTTCGAGCGGGGGGGTTGGACAATGAGCAGTTCTTC
TRBV11-3	-	TRBJ2-5	-	CASSLQGTSQETQYF	TGTGCCAGCAGCTTACAAGGGACCTCCCAAGAGACCCAGTACTTC
TRBV15	-	TRBJ1-1	-	CATSRGGQRLTEAFF	TGTGCCACCAGCAGAGGTGGGCAGAGATTAACTGAAGCTTTCTTT
TRBV7-9	TRBD2	TRBJ2-1	-	CASSWGLESHEQFF	TGTGCCAGCAGCTGGGGACTAGAGTCCCATGAGCAGTTCTTC
TRBV11-2	TRBD1	TRBJ2-1	-	CASSAGTGAYNEQFF	TGTGCCAGCAGCGCCGGGACAGGGGCCTACAATGAGCAGTTCTTC
TRBV2	-	TRBJ1-1	-	CASSELNLMNTEAFF	TGTGCCAGCAGTGAATTGAACCTTATGAACACTGAAGCTTTCTTT
TRBV27	TRBD1	TRBJ2-7	-	CASSRTGGLTYEQYF	TGTGCCAGCAGCCGGACAGGGGGCCTTACCTACGAGCAGTACTTC
TRBV7-9	TRBD1	TRBJ2-1	-	CASSLVSLSTGNEQFF	TGTGCCAGCAGCTTAGTGTCACTTTCGACAGGGAATGAGCAGTTCTTC
TRBV6-5	-	TRBJ1-5	-	CASSYGQERNQPQHF	TGTGCCAGCAGTTACGGTCAGGAGAGGAATCAGCCCCAGCATTTT
TRBV2	TRBD2	TRBJ2-7	once	CASSGGLAGMYEQYF	TGTGCCAGCAGTGGGGGACTAGCGGGAATGTACGAGCAGTACTTC
TRBV6-4	-	TRBJ1-1	-	CASSERRGSEAFF	TGTGCCAGCAGTGAAAGGCGGGGCTCTGAAGCTTTCTTT
TRBV9	TRBD2	TRBJ2-2	-	CASSLSGARSGELFF	TGTGCCAGCAGCTTAAGCGGGGCCCGGAGCGGGGAGCTGTTTTTT
TRBV5-1	TRBD1	TRBJ1-2	-	CASSWTGGSNYGYTF	TGCGCCAGCAGCTGGACAGGTGGATCTAACTATGGCTACACCTTC
TRBV19	-	TRBJ1-2	-	CASRLREQDGYTF	TGTGCCAGTAGATTGCGTGAACAGGATGGCTACACCTTC
TRBV7-3	TRBD1	TRBJ1-1	few	CASSPDGQVNTEAFF	TGTGCCAGCAGCCCCGACGGACAGGTGAACACTGAAGCTTTCTTT
TRBV28	TRBD1	TRBJ2-7	few	CASSRRQGGSYEQYF	TGTGCCAGCAGTCGGCGACAGGGGGGGTCCTACGAGCAGTACTTC
TRBV7-9	-	TRBJ2-1	-	CASSLLTDSPYNEQFF	TGTGCCAGCAGCTTATTAACTGACTCCCCCTACAATGAGCAGTTCTTC